The next 32 T cell receptor beta chains were all read from a single sample in a study of blood T cell repertoires in COVID-19. Libraries were prepared by immunoSEQ multiplex PCR; TCRdb keeps only in-frame clonotypes and omits some of them. The sample has around 58,000 clones; 90% are singletons. The specimen sequenced was peripheral blood. These TCRs come from a man in his 60s with active COVID-19.

This clone was seen only a few times. The rearrangement uses TRBV3-1 (or the pseudogene TRBV3-2) and TRBJ1-2; D is unresolved. V was trimmed by 5 bases and J by 8 bases, leaving 12 bases between them. The CDR3 length is 12 residues. Per germline, CDR1 LGHDT and CDR2 YNNKEL (reference sequence). The CDR3 here is CASSYSSGGYTF. Written as DNA, the CDR3 is TGTGCCAGCAGCTACTCAAGCGGCGGCTACACCTTC.

V is TRBV5-1 and J is TRBJ1-1; the D gene is possibly TRBD1 (6 bases). V was shortened by 0 bases and J by 4 bases, with 10 bases between the two germline ends. The CDR3 loop spans 14 amino acids. The V gene's germline CDR1 is SGHRS and CDR2 YFSETQ. DNA of the CDR3: TGCGCCAGCAGCTTGGAGCAGGGGACCACTGAAGCTTTCTTT. It translates to CASSLEQGTTEAFF.

This chain uses TRBV6-5 with TRBJ2-7; 9 positions match TRBD2. The CDR3 runs 14 residues. Germline-derived CDR1 and CDR2 are MNHEY and SVGAGI. V trimming: 6 bases; J trimming: 6 bases; junction bases outside the gene matches: 9. The CDR3 protein is CASRNAGGKAEQYF. In DNA, the CDR3 is TGTGCCAGCAGGAACGCGGGGGGGAAGGCCGAGCAGTACTTC.

The chain employs TRBV7-9 and TRBJ1-2; 9 bases are shared with TRBD1. The CDR3 covers 16 residues. V shed 5 bases, J shed 4 bases, and the junction held 11 bases outside the gene matches. Germline V gene lookup returns CDR1 SEHNR and CDR2 FQNEAQ (reference sequence). CDR3 in DNA: TGTGCCAGCAGCATGGACAGGGGCAAATGGGGCTATGGCTACACCTTC. It specifies CASSMDRGKWGYGYTF.

This clone has more than one count but fewer than ten. The rearrangement uses TRBV6-6 and TRBJ1-6; a weak D match, TRBD1 (5 bases). Looked up from germline, CDR1 is MNHNY and CDR2 is SVGAGI (reference sequence). The CDR3 covers 15 residues. Trimming pared 6 bases from V and 0 bases from J, leaving 9 bases between. CDR3 residues: CASSPTGSYNSPLHF. The CDR3 DNA is TGTGCCAGCAGCCCCACAGGCTCCTATAATTCACCCCTCCACTTT.

The V and J genes are TRBV27 and TRBJ1-5, with TRBD1 as a possible D gene (6 bases). CDR3 length: 15 residues. The V and J ends lost 3 bases and 6 bases respectively, with 15 bases between them. The germline V gene encodes CDR1 MNHEY and CDR2 SMNVEV (reference sequence). The CDR3 DNA reads as TGTGCCAGCAGTTTCTCCACAGGGAGTCGTCAGCCCCAGCATTTT. Translation gives CASSFSTGSRQPQHF.

The gene calls are TRBV5-1 and TRBJ1-3; no clear D. Germline loops: CDR1 SGHRS, CDR2 YFSETQ. The ends were cut back, 7 bases at V and 2 bases at J, with 13 bases in the middle. The CDR3 is 14 amino acids. For the CDR3, the DNA is TGCGCCAGCCGCCAGCCGGGGACTGGAAACACCATATATTTT. The encoded protein is CASRQPGTGNTIYF.

The chain recombines TRBV30 with TRBJ1-2; no definite D call. With 0 bases removed from V and 4 bases from J, the gap between germline ends came to 9 bases. The length of the CDR3 is 13 residues. Germline CDR1 is GTSNPN and CDR2 is SVGIG (reference sequence). The CDR3: CAWSVREVYGYTF. In DNA, the CDR3 is TGTGCCTGGAGTGTCCGGGAAGTCTATGGCTACACCTTC.

V usage is TRBV30 and J usage is TRBJ2-7; 11 bases line up with TRBD1. Germline loops: CDR1 GTSNPN, CDR2 SVGIG (reference sequence). J was trimmed by 4 bases and V by 0 bases; bases with no gene match: 2. This CDR3 has 14 residues. The CDR3 sequence: CAWSVGTGGYEQYF. The DNA of the CDR3 is TGTGCCTGGAGTGTAGGGACAGGGGGTTACGAGCAGTACTTC.

In this sample, this clone turned up once. DNA for the CDR3: TGTGCCAGCAGCTCGGGACAGGGGACCGTTGCAACTAATGAAAAACTGTTTTTT. Residues: CASSSGQGTVATNEKLFF. The genes are TRBV7-9 and TRBJ1-4; 10 nucleotides line up with TRBD1. J gave up 0 bases and V 4 bases, and 8 bases lay outside the gene matches. Germline V lookup: CDR1 SEHNR, CDR2 FQNEAQ (reference sequence). The CDR3 spans 18 residues.

The chain is built from TRBV5-5 and TRBJ2-7, with 9 bases that match TRBD1. This CDR3 is 14 amino acids long. After removal of 4 bases from V and 4 bases from J, the junction contained 6 bases not matched to a gene. CDR1 SGHKS and CDR2 YYEKEE come from the germline V gene (reference sequence). CDR3 amino acids: CASSRGQGAYEQYF. The CDR3 bases are TGTGCCAGCAGCAGGGGACAGGGAGCGTACGAGCAGTACTTC.

The chain recombines TRBV30 with TRBJ2-5, with 8 bases fitting TRBD2. J was trimmed by 4 bases and V by 2 bases; bases with no gene match: 3. Germline lookup yields CDR1 GTSNPN and CDR2 SVGIG (reference sequence). CDR3 length: 13 amino acids. The CDR3: CAWSRGGAETQYF. The CDR3 coding sequence is TGTGCCTGGAGTCGGGGGGGGGCAGAGACCCAGTACTTC.

The V gene is TRBV14, the J gene TRBJ2-5; D is perhaps TRBD2 (6 bases). This CDR3 contains 12 residues. With 4 bases removed from V and 4 bases from J, the gap between germline ends came to 7 bases. Germline lookup yields CDR1 SGHDN and CDR2 FVKESK. The CDR3 region has the DNA TGTGCCAGCAGCCCCGGGGGAGAGACCCAGTACTTC. It codes for CASSPGGETQYF.

This sequence joins TRBV29-1 and TRBJ2-1; D is perhaps TRBD1 (5 bases). The V and J ends lost 4 bases and 6 bases respectively, with 10 bases between them. This CDR3 has 12 amino acids. Germline V CDR1 and CDR2: SQVTM, ANQGSEA. The CDR3 DNA is TGCAGCGTTGGCAGGGTGAGCAATGAGCAGTTCTTC. Protein product: CSVGRVSNEQFF.

Written as DNA, the CDR3 is TGTGCCAGCAGCCAAGATTACCTCGTTAGAGAGCAGTACTTC. As protein: CASSQDYLVREQYF. The rearrangement uses TRBV4-2 and TRBJ2-7; D is unclear. This CDR3 is 14 amino acids long. V shed 0 bases and J shed 7 bases, with 13 bases lying between them. In germline, CDR1 is LGHNA, CDR2 YNFKEQ.

In DNA form, the CDR3 reads TGTGCCAGCAGCTTATTGGGGACTAGCGGGAGTGGGAGCACAGATACGCAGTATTTT. Amino acids: CASSLLGTSGSGSTDTQYF. The chain employs TRBV7-2 and TRBJ2-3; 14 bases line up with TRBD2. CDR3 length: 19 residues. Germline V gives CDR1 SGHTA, CDR2 FQGNSA. Trimming at V came to 2 bases and at J to 0 bases, leaving 7 bases not matched to a gene.

This chain joins TRBV28 and TRBJ2-7; D is undetermined. The germline gives CDR1 MDHEN, CDR2 SYDVKM. The germline V and J ends were trimmed by 4 bases and 3 bases, with 10 bases remaining between them. The CDR3 consists of 13 residues. The CDR3, as DNA: TGTGCCAGCAGTTCCCCCCTCGGCTACGAGCAGTACTTC. Translated, it gives CASSSPLGYEQYF. The variable domain in full, with the rest retrieved from reference TRBV28 and TRBJ2-7, is DVKVTQSSRYLVKRTGEKVFLECVQDMDHENMFWYRQDPGLGLRLIYFSYDVKMKEKGDIPEGYSVSREKKERFSLILESASTNQTSMYLCASSSPLGYEQYFGPGTRLTVT.

The chain joins TRBV11-2 to TRBJ1-1; D is unresolved. Germline loops: CDR1 SGHAT, CDR2 FQNNGV. Trimming removed 6 bases at V and 1 base at J, with 9 bases between. The CDR3 is made up of 13 amino acids. CDR3 residues: CASSHQENTEAFF. DNA for the CDR3: TGTGCCAGCAGTCATCAGGAGAACACTGAAGCTTTCTTT.

This clone was seen just once. The J gene is TRBJ1-4, the V gene TRBV7-2; no reliable D call. Trimming took 4 bases from V and 14 from J, leaving 17 bases between them. There are 13 residues in the CDR3. CDR1 is SGHTA, CDR2 FQGNSA, per germline. CDR3 residues: CASSYGLRERLFF. The CDR3 coding sequence is TGTGCCAGCAGCTACGGGTTACGGGAGCGCCTGTTTTTT.

The chain is built from TRBV19 and TRBJ2-3; TRBD2 matches 11 bases. V dropped 3 bases and J dropped 2; count of bases not matched to a gene: 7. In germline, CDR1 is LNHDA, CDR2 SQIVND (reference sequence). The CDR3 covers 17 residues. CDR3 nucleotide sequence: TGTGCCAGTAGTATTGGGGTGACTAGCGGGGTCACAGATACGCAGTATTTT. The encoded protein is CASSIGVTSGVTDTQYF. Full variable domain (missing parts from reference TRBV19 and TRBJ2-3): DGGITQSPKYLFRKEGQNVTLSCEQNLNHDAMYWYRQDPGQGLRLIYYSQIVNDFQKGDIAEGYSVSREKKESFPLTVTSAQKNPTAFYLCASSIGVTSGVTDTQYFGPGTRLTVL.

The rearrangement joins TRBV20-1 to TRBJ1-2, with 12 bases lining up with TRBD1. The CDR3 is 15 amino acids. Per germline, CDR1 DFQATT and CDR2 SNEGSKA (reference sequence). Losses at the gene ends were 3 bases for V and 8 bases for J; bases not matched to a gene: 10. CDR3 nucleotides: TGCAGTGCTAGTGGGACAGGGGGCGCAGCAAGCGGCTACACCTTC. Translation gives CSASGTGGAASGYTF.

The V and J genes are TRBV2 and TRBJ2-6; a weak D match, TRBD2 (7 bases). CDR3 size: 17 residues. The ends were cut back, 2 bases at V and 0 bases at J, with 11 bases in the middle. Germline CDR1 is SNHLY and CDR2 is FYNNEI. The CDR3 bases are TGTGCCAGCAGTGAAAACAGGGACTACTCTGGGGCCAACGTCCTGACTTTC. It encodes CASSENRDYSGANVLTF.

The gene calls are TRBV7-9 and TRBJ2-7; TRBD2 might be the D (6 bases). CDR1 and CDR2 (germline): SEHNR, FQNEAQ (reference sequence). CDR3 size: 14 residues. V gave up 5 bases and J gave up 5 bases, with 16 bases separating them. CDR3 residues: CASSGGGGRNEQYF. CDR3 DNA: TGTGCCAGCAGCGGGGGTGGGGGGAGGAACGAGCAGTACTTC.

The chain uses TRBV18 and TRBJ2-3; D unclear. The CDR3 length is 12 residues. V lost 3 bases and J lost 6, with 7 bases in between. CDR1 and CDR2 (germline): KGHSH, LQKENI. DNA of the CDR3: TGTGCCAGCTCACCGCGGCGGGATACGCAGTATTTT. The encoded protein is CASSPRRDTQYF.

The chain is built from TRBV28 and TRBJ1-2, with D uncertain. Between the trimmed V and J ends, which lost 3 bases and 4 bases, there was a span of 9 bases. The CDR3 loop spans 13 amino acids. Per germline, CDR1 MDHEN and CDR2 SYDVKM. The CDR3 coding sequence is TGTGCCAGCAGTTTCGGCGGGTCCTATGGCTACACCTTC. Protein: CASSFGGSYGYTF.

This clone was counted a single time. J is TRBJ2-7 and V is TRBV5-1; 8 nucleotides match TRBD1. V shed 4 bases, J shed 2 bases, and the junction held 2 bases outside the gene matches. This CDR3 spans 13 amino acids. The germline V gene has CDR1 SGHRS and CDR2 YFSETQ. CDR3 region: CASSRDRTYEQYF. The CDR3 DNA reads TGCGCCAGCAGCCGGGACAGGACCTACGAGCAGTACTTC.

V usage is TRBV5-4 and J usage is TRBJ2-5; a weak D match, TRBD2 (6 bases). V lost 4 bases to trimming and J lost 5 bases, with 12 bases between them. The length of the CDR3 is 13 residues. CDR1 is SGHNT and CDR2 is YYREEE in the germline V gene (reference sequence). The CDR3 is CASSLPSAETQYF. CDR3 coding DNA: TGTGCCAGCAGCCTTCCTAGCGCCGAGACCCAGTACTTC.

This chain uses TRBV30 with TRBJ2-2; D is ambiguous. Germline CDR1 GTSNPN, CDR2 SVGIG (reference sequence). The CDR3 has 14 residues. V was cut by 2 bases and J by 1 base, with 8 bases left in between. CDR3 sequence reads: CAWSNSLNTGELFF. The CDR3 nucleotides are TGTGCCTGGAGTAACAGTTTGAACACCGGGGAGCTGTTTTTT.

This clone has only one observation. The V gene is TRBV28, the J gene TRBJ2-3; 7 positions match TRBD1. The J segment lost 3 bases and the V segment lost 6 bases, leaving 3 bases of the junction unmatched. This CDR3 has 13 residues. Germline CDR1 and CDR2: MDHEN and SYDVKM. The CDR3 loop reads CASRFRGTDTQYF. CDR3 DNA sequence: TGTGCCAGCAGGTTCAGGGGGACAGATACGCAGTATTTT.

The chain is built from TRBV18 and TRBJ2-2; the match to TRBD2 covers 10 bases. Germline trimming cut 3 bases from V and 1 base from J; bases unmatched to any gene: 5. This CDR3 region has 17 residues. The germline CDR1 and CDR2 sequences are KGHSH and LQKENI. The CDR3 bases are TGTGCCAGCTCACCCTGGACTAGCGGTATGAACACCGGGGAGCTGTTTTTT. Residues: CASSPWTSGMNTGELFF.

This rearrangement joins TRBV5-5 to TRBJ2-3, with TRBD2 as a possible D gene (6 bases). Germline V gene sequence: CDR1 SGHKS, CDR2 YYEKEE (reference sequence). V gave up 4 bases and J gave up 2 bases, with 14 bases separating them. The CDR3 contains 15 residues. The CDR3 spells CASSAMGGDTDTQYF. CDR3 in DNA: TGTGCCAGCAGCGCCATGGGGGGAGACACAGATACGCAGTATTTT.

The chain is built from TRBV7-9 and TRBJ2-1; 7 bases align to TRBD2. Trimming at V came to 1 base and at J to 6 bases, leaving 6 bases not matched to a gene. Germline V gives CDR1 SEHNR, CDR2 FQNEAQ (reference sequence). CDR3 length: 15 residues. The CDR3 region is CASSLVGGSGNEQFF. The CDR3 coding sequence is TGTGCCAGCAGCTTAGTTGGCGGGAGTGGCAATGAGCAGTTCTTC.